This T cell receptor beta chain was recovered during a study of glioma-infiltrating T cells. In germline, CDR1 is MGHRA, CDR2 YSYEKL. Deletions cut 4 bases from V and 2 bases from J, with 12 bases between. The CDR3 spans 14 residues. Study results and caveats: CDR3 overlap between tissue and blood was very small. Above-expected tissue-blood divergence occurred in all gliomas, most in low-grade ones.

A word on this clonotype: Its antigen is currently unknown.

Amplification of TCR alpha and beta CDR3 regions from RNA used iRepertoire nested multiplex PCR. Input was roughly 95-400 ng of tissue mRNA or PBMC total RNA. TCRdb called the multiplex PCR reads again in MiXCR, with one record for every CDR3 protein. The sample lists about 130,000 distinct CDR3 sequences, roughly a quarter seen once, with about 30% in the top ten. The V gene is TRBV4-1, the J gene TRBJ2-7, with a possible D match to TRBD1 (6 bases). Material: glioma tissue, nonneoplastic brain tissue, or PBMCs (not recorded which). The clonotype was recovered from a human donor with low-grade glioma or glioblastoma, undergoing nonglioma brain surgery, or in good health (not recorded which). This CDR3 is CASSRGPQTYEQYV. The CDR3 nucleotides read TGCGCCAGCAGCCGGGGGCCTCAAACCTACGAGCAGTACGTC.